The 20 T cell receptor beta chains reported below all come from one sample, sequenced in a study of T cells in localized non-small cell lung cancer. Profiling relied on immunoSEQ multiplex PCR, and the TCRdb table lists in-frame clones only, not all of them. The sample yields about 24,000 clones, under 90% seen once. The source material was peripheral blood, sampled before any cancer treatment. The source of these receptors is a man aged 40 to 69 with stage I squamous cell lung carcinoma.

This chain joins TRBV6-1 and TRBJ2-1; D possibly corresponds to TRBD2 (5 bases). Germline lookup yields CDR1 MNHNS and CDR2 SASEGT. This CDR3 is built from 14 residues. Deletions cut 2 bases from V and 5 bases from J, with 10 bases between. The CDR3 coding sequence is TGTGCCAGCAGTGAATCGGGGAAGAACAATGAGCAGTTCTTC. Encoded protein: CASSESGKNNEQFF.

The chain links TRBV2 to TRBJ1-2; 7 bases are a match to TRBD1. V lost 10 bases and J lost 6; bases outside the gene matches: 14. CDR3 length: 14 residues. In germline, CDR1 is SNHLY, CDR2 FYNNEI. The CDR3 nucleotides read TGTGCCACCGGGACAGTCCGGCGGGGCGATGGCTACACCTTC. This sequence encodes CATGTVRRGDGYTF.

The rearrangement links TRBV27 to TRBJ2-2, with D maybe TRBD2 (6 bases). The germline V and J ends were trimmed by 7 bases and 3 bases, with 12 bases remaining between them. Germline V lookup: CDR1 MNHEY, CDR2 SMNVEV (reference sequence). CDR3 size: 14 residues. The CDR3 DNA is TGTGCCAGCACCGGTGGGGGGTACACCGGGGAGCTGTTTTTT. Residues: CASTGGGYTGELFF.

The chain joins TRBV18 to TRBJ2-1; the match to TRBD2 covers 7 bases. Germline V CDR1 and CDR2: KGHSH, LQKENI. The CDR3 is 13 residues long. The V and J ends lost 4 bases and 8 bases, in that order; junction bases with no gene match: 5. CDR3 sequence reads: CASSLGGEHEQFF. The DNA for the CDR3 is TGTGCCAGCTCACTGGGAGGGGAGCATGAGCAGTTCTTC.

The chain joins TRBV29-1 to TRBJ2-1; 7 nucleotides line up with TRBD1. From germline, CDR1 is SQVTM and CDR2 ANQGSEA. With V trimmed by 4 bases and J by 6 bases, 12 bases remained unmatched. The CDR3 loop spans 15 amino acids. CDR3 amino acids: CSVVSLGQPINEQFF. The CDR3 DNA reads TGCAGCGTTGTGAGTCTGGGACAGCCCATCAATGAGCAGTTCTTC.

The rearrangement joins TRBV5-6 to TRBJ2-3; tentatively, D is TRBD2 (6 bases). Germline V CDR1 and CDR2: SGHDT, YYEEEE. Trimming stripped 0 bases from V and 3 bases from J, with 17 bases between. This CDR3 is built from 17 residues. Here the CDR3 reads CASSLAPLASGTDTQYF. The CDR3 nucleotides read TGTGCCAGCAGCTTGGCGCCTCTAGCGTCCGGAACAGATACGCAGTATTTT.

The chain carries TRBV2 and TRBJ2-7; D unclear. CDR1 and CDR2 from the germline V gene are SNHLY and FYNNEI. The CDR3 has 14 amino acids. Trimming stripped 6 bases from V and 0 bases from J, with 12 bases between. As DNA, the CDR3 is TGTGCCAGCAGCTTGAGTTGGACCTCCTACGAGCAGTACTTC. Translating it yields CASSLSWTSYEQYF.

The chain employs TRBV6-6 and TRBJ1-1, with D perhaps matching TRBD1 (5 bases). Germline V gene lookup returns CDR1 MNHNY and CDR2 SVGAGI (reference sequence). The CDR3 has 15 amino acids. The germline V and J ends were trimmed by 2 bases and 4 bases, with 14 bases remaining between them. The CDR3, as DNA: TGTGCCAGCAGTTACAGGCGTGGGGGGATCACTGAAGCTTTCTTT. Translated, it gives CASSYRRGGITEAFF.

V usage is TRBV19 and J usage is TRBJ2-4; possibly TRBD1 or TRBD2 for D (6 bases each). V was trimmed by 5 bases and J by 7 bases, leaving 21 bases between them. This CDR3 has 16 amino acids. CDR1 is LNHDA, CDR2 SQIVND, per germline (reference sequence). CDR3 nucleotides: TGTGCCAGTAGTTCTCTTTCGGGGGACATGACGAACATTCAGTACTTC. Translated: CASSSLSGDMTNIQYF.

This clone was observed once. This chain links TRBV13 with TRBJ2-7; tentatively, D is TRBD1 or TRBD2 (5 bases each). CDR1 is PRHDT and CDR2 is FYEKMQ in the germline V gene (reference sequence). V dropped 1 base and J dropped 2 bases, with 9 bases sitting between them. CDR3 length: 14 residues. Written as DNA, the CDR3 is TGTGCCAGCAGCTTAGAGGGACGGCCCTACGAGCAGTACTTC. It is translated as CASSLEGRPYEQYF.

This chain links TRBV6-5 with TRBJ2-7; D gene uncertain. The CDR3 runs to 13 residues. Germline CDR1 reads MNHEY; CDR2 reads SVGAGI. Trimming took off 6 bases at V and 5 bases at J, with 14 bases between the two ends. The CDR3 coding sequence is TGTGCCAGCAGGCCTGGGCCTTGGAACGAGCAGTACTTC. It translates to CASRPGPWNEQYF.

CDR3 amino acids: CASREKGGAVTEAFF. In DNA form, the CDR3 reads TGCGCCAGCAGGGAGAAAGGGGGCGCCGTCACTGAAGCTTTCTTT. The chain recombines TRBV5-1 with TRBJ1-1, with 7 bases matching TRBD1. The CDR3 has 15 amino acids. J gave up 4 bases and V 5 bases, and 11 bases lay outside the gene matches. Germline V gene lookup returns CDR1 SGHRS and CDR2 YFSETQ.

The genes are TRBV2 and TRBJ2-3; no clear D. Germline values: CDR1 SNHLY, CDR2 FYNNEI. This CDR3 has 14 residues. Trimming pared 5 bases from V and 1 base from J, leaving 10 bases between. This CDR3 reads CASSPPARTDTQYF. The CDR3 nucleotides read TGTGCCAGCAGTCCCCCCGCTCGCACAGATACGCAGTATTTT.

The chain is built from TRBV27 and TRBJ2-5, with D possibly called TRBD1 or TRBD2 (5 bases each). The CDR3 spans 14 residues. Germline CDR1 is MNHEY and CDR2 is SMNVEV (reference sequence). V was clipped by 2 bases and J by 5 bases, with 12 bases between them. In DNA, the CDR3 is TGTGCCAGCAGTTTAAAAGGATGGGGGGAGACCCAGTACTTC. This gives the protein CASSLKGWGETQYF.

This chain links TRBV2 with TRBJ1-3; 7 bases agree with TRBD1. Germline CDR1 SNHLY, CDR2 FYNNEI. After removal of 6 bases from V and 0 bases from J, the junction contained 8 bases not matched to a gene. This CDR3 is 16 amino acids long. The CDR3 loop reads CASSGTVTFSGNTIYF. The CDR3 bases are TGTGCCAGCAGCGGGACAGTGACCTTCTCTGGAAACACCATATATTTT.

CDR3 nucleotide sequence: TGTGCCAGCCTCCCCCATACAAATGAAAAACTGTTTTTT. Translating gives CASLPHTNEKLFF. The chain joins TRBV6-1 to TRBJ1-4, with D hard to call. CDR1 is MNHNS, CDR2 SASEGT, per germline. CDR3 length: 13 residues. V was trimmed by 8 bases and J by 5 bases, leaving 12 bases between them.

This clone showed up just a few times. J is TRBJ1-6 and V is TRBV28; D gene unclear. Germline V lookup: CDR1 MDHEN, CDR2 SYDVKM. The germline V and J ends were trimmed by 6 bases and 6 bases, with 6 bases remaining between them. The CDR3 runs to 12 residues. The CDR3 coding sequence is TGTGCCAGCAGGACTGGTAATTCACCCCTCCACTTT. Amino acids: CASRTGNSPLHF. The full variable domain, rest sourced from reference TRBV28 and TRBJ1-6, is DVKVTQSSRYLVKRTGEKVFLECVQDMDHENMFWYRQDPGLGLRLIYFSYDVKMKEKGDIPEGYSVSREKKERFSLILESASTNQTSMYLCASRTGNSPLHFGNGTRLTVT.

In this sample, this clone turned up once. The chain uses TRBV30 and TRBJ1-5; D is undetermined. CDR1 is GTSNPN and CDR2 is SVGIG in the germline V gene (reference sequence). This CDR3 region has 14 residues. V was shortened by 0 bases and J by 4 bases, with 10 bases between the two germline ends. The CDR3, as DNA: TGTGCCTGGAGTGTAGTAGGACCTAATCAGCCCCAGCATTTT. Encoded protein: CAWSVVGPNQPQHF.

The chain uses TRBV6-6 and TRBJ2-3; D ambiguous. Germline CDR1 is MNHNY and CDR2 is SVGAGI (reference sequence). The CDR3 covers 11 residues. Deletions cut 8 bases from V and 4 bases from J, with 7 bases between. The chain's CDR3 is CASGGADTQYF. CDR3 coding DNA: TGTGCCAGCGGTGGGGCAGATACGCAGTATTTT.

The chain employs TRBV30 and TRBJ1-2; TRBD1 matches at 7 bases. The CDR3 sequence is 14 residues long. Losses at the gene ends were 2 bases for V and 2 bases for J; bases not matched to a gene: 5. The germline V gene has CDR1 GTSNPN and CDR2 SVGIG (reference sequence). In DNA, the CDR3 is TGTGCCTGGAGTACCCGGACAGGCAACTATGGCTACACCTTC. Amino acid sequence: CAWSTRTGNYGYTF.